A single sample gave rise to the 27 T cell receptor beta chains below, sequenced in a study of CXCR4 blockade with PD-1 therapy in pancreatic cancer. This table comes from immunoSEQ multiplex PCR, and its TCRdb copy is limited to in-frame clones, with some not included. This table holds 1,700 or so clones, 39% found once. Sequencing was performed on tumor tissue. The receptor source for this set is a human donor with pancreatic ductal adenocarcinoma.

This clone has just a few counts. The chain couples TRBV19 to TRBJ2-2, with TRBD1 as a possible D gene (5 bases). The CDR3 runs 14 residues. Germline CDR1 reads LNHDA; CDR2 reads SQIVND (reference sequence). Trimming shortened V by 8 bases and J by 0 bases, and 10 bases separated the two germline ends. The CDR3 sequence is CASRGRANTGELFF. In DNA form, the CDR3 reads TGTGCCAGTCGTGGCAGGGCGAACACCGGGGAGCTGTTTTTT.

The chain is built from TRBV6-7 and TRBJ2-3; D is ambiguous. TRBV6-7 counts as an open reading frame of uncertain function. This CDR3 comprises 17 residues. The V and J ends lost 5 bases and 0 bases respectively, with 18 bases between them. The CDR3 DNA sequence: TGTGCCAGCAGTCAATCCTCGGAAGTTAATAGCACAGATACGCAGTATTTT. Translation gives CASSQSSEVNSTDTQYF.

The rearrangement uses TRBV6-8 and TRBJ2-1; TRBD1 matches at 9 bases. Trimming cost V 5 bases and J 8 bases; bases outside gene matches: 10. There are 15 residues in the CDR3. Germline CDR1 MNHGY, CDR2 SAAAGT. The CDR3 reads CASSRPGQGIDEQFF. CDR3 in DNA: TGTGCCAGCAGTCGGCCGGGACAGGGTATCGATGAGCAGTTCTTC.

V and J are TRBV4-1 and TRBJ2-7; tentatively, D is TRBD1 (6 bases). This CDR3 comprises 15 residues. Looked up from germline, CDR1 is MGHRA and CDR2 is YSYEKL. The V end lost 0 bases, the J end lost 7 bases, and 16 bases lay between the germline ends. The CDR3 loop reads CASSQEASGTREQYF. The CDR3 nucleotides are TGCGCCAGCAGCCAAGAGGCTTCCGGGACAAGGGAGCAGTACTTC.

The chain uses TRBV7-4 and TRBJ2-5; D not certain. The CDR3 has 14 residues. The germline CDR1 and CDR2 sequences are SGHVT and SQSDAQ. Trimming stripped 1 base from V and 8 bases from J, with 14 bases between. The CDR3 sequence is CASSLGTNRETQYF. CDR3 bases: TGTGCCAGCAGCTTAGGGACCAACAGAGAAACCCAGTACTTC. The full variable domain, completed using reference TRBV7-4 and TRBJ2-5, is GAGVSQSPRYKVAKRGRDVALRCDSISGHVTLYWYRQTLGQGSEVLTYSQSDAQRDKSGRPSGRFSAERPERSVSTLKIQRTEQGDSAVYLCASSLGTNRETQYFGPGTRLLVL.

This rearrangement joins TRBV9 to TRBJ2-2; the D gene is possibly TRBD1 (6 bases). V was trimmed by 5 bases and J by 6 bases, leaving 14 bases between them. CDR3 length: 14 residues. Germline values: CDR1 SGDLS, CDR2 YYNGEE. The CDR3 loop is CASSETGIPGELFF. CDR3 in DNA: TGTGCCAGCAGTGAAACAGGGATCCCCGGGGAGCTGTTTTTT.

The chain employs TRBV2 and TRBJ2-7, with a weak D call TRBD2 (6 bases). CDR1 and CDR2 from the germline V gene are SNHLY and FYNNEI. The CDR3 sequence is 13 residues long. The ends were cut back, 6 bases at V and 0 bases at J, with 9 bases in the middle. The CDR3 DNA follows: TGTGCCAGCAGGGACGGGAGCTCCTACGAGCAGTACTTC. Translating it yields CASRDGSSYEQYF. The whole variable domain, filled in from reference TRBV2 and TRBJ2-7, reads EPEVTQTPSHQVTQMGQEVILRCVPISNHLYFYWYRQILGQKVEFLVSFYNNEISEKSEIFDDQFSVERPDGSNFTLKIRSTKLEDSAMYFCASRDGSSYEQYFGPGTRLTVT.

The chain has TRBV15 and TRBJ2-1; D gene uncertain. The CDR3 extends over 15 amino acids. V was shortened by 0 bases and J by 7 bases, with 13 bases between the two germline ends. From germline, CDR1 is LNHNV and CDR2 YYDKDF (reference sequence). This chain's CDR3 is CATSRDRAGQNEQFF. CDR3 nucleotide sequence: TGTGCCACCAGCAGAGATCGTGCAGGTCAAAATGAGCAGTTCTTC.

The CDR3 DNA reads TGTGCCTGCGTAGGGATCGGCTATGGCTACACCTTC. Translation gives CACVGIGYGYTF. The rearrangement links TRBV30 to TRBJ1-2; D gene unclear. The germline CDR1 and CDR2 sequences are GTSNPN and SVGIG (reference sequence). CDR3 length: 12 amino acids. V lost 6 bases, J lost 4 bases, and 12 bases lay in between. Together with reference TRBV30 and TRBJ1-2, the CDR3 gives the full variable domain: SQTIHQWPATLVQPVGSPLSLECTVEGTSNPNLYWYRQAAGRGLQLLFYSVGIGQISSEVPQNLSASRPQDRQFILSSKKLLLSDSGFYLCACVGIGYGYTFGSGTRLTVV.

With regard to this clone: One end of the junction varies from germline; a read error may be responsible. The chain combines TRBV6-8 with TRBJ2-3; D may be TRBD1 or TRBD2 (5 bases each). This CDR3 region has 15 residues. The germline V gene encodes CDR1 MNHGY and CDR2 SAAAGT. Here the CDR3 DNA reads TGTGCCATCAGTGGGACGCCTGGGCACACAGATACGCAGTATTTT. This translates into CAISGTPGHTDTQYF.

The genes are TRBV19 and TRBJ2-3, with 8 bases identical to TRBD2. V dropped 1 base and J dropped 5; count of bases not matched to a gene: 5. The germline V gene has CDR1 LNHDA and CDR2 SQIVND (reference sequence). This CDR3 spans 15 amino acids. CDR3 amino acids: CASSIGAGVQDTQYF. CDR3 nucleotide sequence: TGTGCCAGTAGTATAGGAGCGGGAGTTCAAGATACGCAGTATTTT.

This clone was recorded a few times. The chain is built from TRBV30 and TRBJ1-1, with D maybe TRBD1 (5 bases). This CDR3 comprises 12 residues. V lost 2 bases to trimming and J lost 8 bases, with 12 bases between them. Germline V CDR1 and CDR2: GTSNPN, SVGIG (reference sequence). The CDR3 DNA is TGTGCCTGGAGTTCCGGGACTGAAGAAGCTTTCTTT. It yields the protein CAWSSGTEEAFF.

This clone showed up just a few times. This sequence joins TRBV28 and TRBJ2-2; no firm D call. The CDR3 is made up of 16 amino acids. Germline loops: CDR1 MDHEN, CDR2 SYDVKM. V lost 1 base and J lost 4, with 13 bases in between. CDR3 region: CASSLSAAPGTGELFF. Written as DNA, the CDR3 is TGTGCCAGCAGTTTATCGGCAGCCCCGGGCACCGGGGAGCTGTTTTTT.

The rearrangement joins TRBV28 to TRBJ1-4, with 9 nucleotides matching TRBD1. V lost 7 bases and J lost 5; bases outside the gene matches: 11. The CDR3 has 16 amino acids. The V gene's germline CDR1 is MDHEN and CDR2 SYDVKM. CDR3 nucleotides: TGTGCCAGCATTCCCGTGGGGACAGGGCGGAATGAAAAACTGTTTTTT. It yields the protein CASIPVGTGRNEKLFF. Full variable domain (rest looked up from reference TRBV28 and TRBJ1-4): DVKVTQSSRYLVKRTGEKVFLECVQDMDHENMFWYRQDPGLGLRLIYFSYDVKMKEKGDIPEGYSVSREKKERFSLILESASTNQTSMYLCASIPVGTGRNEKLFFGSGTQLSVL.

This clone was seen only a few times. The chain employs TRBV6-7 and TRBJ1-4, with D maybe TRBD1 (5 bases). TRBV6-7 is marked as an open reading frame, function uncertain. The length of the CDR3 is 12 residues. Between the trimmed V and J ends, which lost 7 bases and 8 bases, there was a span of 11 bases. The CDR3 region is CASTDIDEKLFF. CDR3 DNA: TGTGCCAGCACGGACATTGACGAAAAACTGTTTTTT.

This clone appeared a few times. V usage is TRBV28 and J usage is TRBJ2-7, with 12 bases identical to TRBD2. There are 17 residues in the CDR3. V gave up 4 bases and J gave up 4 bases; unmatched junction bases: 11. Per the germline V gene, CDR1 is MDHEN and CDR2 is SYDVKM. For the CDR3, the DNA is TGTGCCAGCAGTTCCCTCGGACTAGCGGGAAGGGGGTACGAGCAGTACTTC. This translates into CASSSLGLAGRGYEQYF. The variable domain in full, completed from reference TRBV28 and TRBJ2-7, reads DVKVTQSSRYLVKRTGEKVFLECVQDMDHENMFWYRQDPGLGLRLIYFSYDVKMKEKGDIPEGYSVSREKKERFSLILESASTNQTSMYLCASSSLGLAGRGYEQYFGPGTRLTVT.

In its sample, this clone was seen a few times. This rearrangement joins TRBV6-8 to TRBJ2-2, with 9 positions matching TRBD1. This CDR3 comprises 15 residues. The V segment lost 6 bases and the J segment 2 bases; nucleotides outside the gene matches: 4. CDR1 is MNHGY and CDR2 is SAAAGT in the germline V gene. The CDR3, as DNA: TGTGCCAGCAGAAGGGGACAGGGTAACACCGGGGAGCTGTTTTTT. Translating it yields CASRRGQGNTGELFF.

V usage is TRBV29-1 and J usage is TRBJ2-5; a weak D match, TRBD2 (7 bases). Germline V gives CDR1 SQVTM, CDR2 ANQGSEA. Trimming stripped 0 bases from V and 0 bases from J, with 11 bases between. The CDR3 covers 15 residues. The CDR3 sequence: CSVEEERDNQETQYF. The CDR3 bases are TGCAGCGTTGAAGAGGAGCGGGACAACCAAGAGACCCAGTACTTC.

V usage is TRBV19 and J usage is TRBJ1-6, with 8 nucleotides matching TRBD1. The CDR3 totals 15 residues. Losses at the gene ends were 3 bases for V and 10 bases for J; bases not matched to a gene: 8. CDR1 and CDR2 (germline): LNHDA, SQIVND (reference sequence). CDR3 region: CASSMRTGWVSPLHF. CDR3 in DNA: TGTGCCAGTAGTATGCGGACAGGGTGGGTATCACCCCTCCACTTT.

This chain connects TRBV19 to TRBJ2-7; D may be TRBD1 (5 bases). Germline V gene lookup returns CDR1 LNHDA and CDR2 SQIVND (reference sequence). V lost 6 bases, J lost 3 bases, and 12 bases lay in between. The CDR3 extends over 13 amino acids. The CDR3 reads CASRNWQGYEQYF. CDR3 sequence (DNA): TGTGCCAGTAGAAATTGGCAGGGCTACGAGCAGTACTTC. The full variable domain, its missing parts supplied by reference TRBV19 and TRBJ2-7, is DGGITQSPKYLFRKEGQNVTLSCEQNLNHDAMYWYRQDPGQGLRLIYYSQIVNDFQKGDIAEGYSVSREKKESFPLTVTSAQKNPTAFYLCASRNWQGYEQYFGPGTRLTVT.

This clone was seen once. The V gene is TRBV12-5, the J gene TRBJ2-4, with TRBD2 as a possible D gene (5 bases). V gave up 7 bases and J gave up 7 bases, with 14 bases separating them. The CDR3 sequence is 13 residues long. Germline V gene lookup returns CDR1 LGHNT and CDR2 FRNRAP. The CDR3 region is CASAKLASNIQYF. CDR3 nucleotide sequence: TGTGCTAGTGCCAAGCTAGCTTCGAACATTCAGTACTTC.

A single count supports this clone. This rearrangement joins TRBV28 to TRBJ2-2; D is possibly TRBD2 (5 bases). Trimming took off 6 bases at V and 5 bases at J, with 10 bases between the two ends. CDR1 and CDR2 (germline): MDHEN, SYDVKM. The CDR3 has 13 amino acids. DNA of the CDR3: TGTGCCAGCAGCAGCGGTTTAACCGGGGAGCTGTTTTTT. Amino acid sequence: CASSSGLTGELFF.

By share, this clone ranks as medium-sized (0.01 to 0.1%). V is TRBV1 and J is TRBJ1-1; the tabulated D call, TRBD1, remains unverified against the DNA. TRBV1 is given as a pseudogene. This CDR3 spans 15 amino acids. The CDR3 here is CASSQGPTVNTEAFF. The CDR3 nucleotides read TGCGCCAGCAGCCAAGGACCGACAGTGAACACTGAAGCTTTCTTT.

This clone is large within its sample. The CDR3 protein is CASSPLGRGYEQYF. Here the CDR3 DNA reads TGTGCCAGCAGTCCCCTCGGGCGGGGCTACGAGCAGTACTTC. This chain connects TRBV6-8 to TRBJ2-7; the D gene is possibly TRBD2 (6 bases). The CDR3 length is 14 residues. Trimming took off 5 bases at V and 3 bases at J, with 14 bases between the two ends. Germline CDR1 and CDR2: MNHGY and SAAAGT.

This clone occurred a few times. This sequence joins TRBV6-8 and TRBJ2-2; 7 bases align to TRBD1. The CDR3 has 14 residues. Trimming took 4 bases from V and 3 from J; bases not matched to a gene: 2. Germline CDR1 and CDR2: MNHGY and SAAAGT. The CDR3 DNA is TGTGCCAGCAGTTCCGGGACAGACACCGGGGAGCTGTTTTTT. Translated, it gives CASSSGTDTGELFF.

The V gene is TRBV28, the J gene TRBJ1-1; D unclear. Germline V gene lookup returns CDR1 MDHEN and CDR2 SYDVKM. V lost 3 bases to trimming and J lost 5 bases, with 22 bases between them. This CDR3 is 17 amino acids long. CDR3 DNA: TGTGCCAGCAGTTTGAATCAGGCTCCGGGATCCGGGACTGAAGCTTTCTTT. This translates into CASSLNQAPGSGTEAFF.

This clone was seen a handful of times. The chain carries TRBV10-2 and TRBJ2-3; D is unresolved. Germline-derived CDR1 and CDR2 are WSHSY and SAAADI. The germline V and J ends were trimmed by 6 bases and 2 bases, with 12 bases remaining between them. The CDR3 extends over 14 amino acids. The CDR3 region has the DNA TGCGCCAGCAGGACCTTAGAAACCACAGATACGCAGTATTTT. Translation gives CASRTLETTDTQYF.